The 2 T cell receptor beta chains below come from one sample, sequenced in a study of cytomegalovirus exposure and HLA in healthy donors. 60 Vbeta and 13 Jbeta primers were used in PCR. TCRdb's copy holds only in-frame clones and misses some; the assay was immunoSEQ multiplex PCR. Of some 150,000 clones in the sample, roughly 84% were seen once. The sample taken for sequencing was PBMCs. These receptors all come from a woman aged 18-29 years in good health and CMV-seronegative.

This clone was recorded a few times. The chain uses TRBV6-6 and TRBJ1-2, with 7 bases identical to TRBD1. With V trimmed by 6 bases and J by 14 bases, 12 bases remained unmatched. Germline CDR1 MNHNY, CDR2 SVGAGI (reference sequence). This CDR3 contains 12 residues. The CDR3 loop reads CASRRNDRDITF. In DNA, the CDR3 is TGTGCCAGCAGGAGAAATGACAGGGATATTACCTTC.

The genes are TRBV5-1 and TRBJ2-2; 7 bases match TRBD1. Germline V CDR1 and CDR2: SGHRS, YFSETQ. The CDR3 length is 15 residues. Unmatched junction bases numbered 10, after V lost 6 bases and J lost 5 bases. The DNA for the CDR3 is TGCGCCAGCAATAAGGGGGCGGCCGGGACCGGGGAGCTGTTTTTT. Amino acids: CASNKGAAGTGELFF.